Presented here are 22 T cell receptor beta chains from one specimen sequenced in a study of Graves' ophthalmopathy and Graves' hyperthyroidism. RNA transcripts provided the template for amplifying TCR beta CDR3 regions. The first round was an RT-PCR with HTBI primers, and the second round was a multiplex PCR. MiXCR, applied by TCRdb to the multiplex PCR reads, yields one record per CDR3 protein. The table includes around 1.1 million distinct CDR3 sequences, about 35% detected once. The sample comprised peripheral blood or thyroid tissue (not recorded which). The receptor source for this set is an adult man with Graves' hyperthyroidism.

This clonotype showed up just a few times. J is TRBJ2-5 and V is TRBV6-2 or TRBV6-3; D possibly corresponds to TRBD2 (6 bases). The CDR3 covers 15 residues. V was trimmed by 6 bases and J by 5 bases, leaving 19 bases between them. Germline V CDR1 and CDR2: MNHEY, SVGEGT. The CDR3 DNA is TGTGCCAGCAGGAGGGCGGCGGGAAACGGTGAGACCCAGTACTTC. Residues: CASRRAAGNGETQYF.

This clonotype was observed many times. The chain combines TRBV4-1 with TRBJ2-5; 7 bases are a match to TRBD1. The CDR3 spans 15 residues. Germline V lookup: CDR1 MGHRA, CDR2 YSYEKL. V shed 1 base, J shed 5 bases, and the junction held 7 bases outside the gene matches. This chain's CDR3 is CASSQGQRGLETQYF. CDR3 bases: TGCGCCAGCAGCCAAGGTCAGAGGGGGCTGGAGACCCAGTACTTC.

The chain uses TRBV4-1 and TRBJ1-2; no firm D call. The CDR3 is made up of 15 amino acids. The V and J ends lost 0 bases and 1 base respectively, with 9 bases between them. Germline loops: CDR1 MGHRA, CDR2 YSYEKL. The CDR3 DNA is TGCGCCAGCAGCCAAGAAGGGAGGCGTAACTATGGCTACACCTTC. Amino acid sequence: CASSQEGRRNYGYTF.

CDR3 loop: CSEGQGRYEQYF. The CDR3 nucleotides are TGCAGCGAGGGACAGGGACGCTACGAGCAGTACTTC. The V gene is TRBV29-1, the J gene TRBJ2-7; 9 positions match TRBD1. In germline, CDR1 is SQVTM, CDR2 ANQGSEA. The V segment lost 7 bases and the J segment 3 bases; nucleotides outside the gene matches: 4. The CDR3 runs to 12 residues.

The gene calls are TRBV7-2 and TRBJ2-7, with TRBD1 matching 7 bases. The V and J ends lost 6 bases and 13 bases, in that order; junction bases with no gene match: 12. The germline CDR1 and CDR2 sequences are SGHTA and FQGNSA. The CDR3 spans 12 residues. DNA of the CDR3: TGTGCCAGCAGTTTAACTTCCGGACAGGATTACTTC. Translating gives CASSLTSGQDYF.

The count of this clonotype is one. The chain is built from TRBV2 and TRBJ2-5; weak D call: TRBD1 (6 bases). The CDR3 sequence is 14 residues long. The V gene's germline CDR1 is SNHLY and CDR2 FYNNEI. The V gene lost 5 bases and the J gene lost 9 bases, with 19 bases spanning the gap. The CDR3 DNA is TGTGCCAGCAGTCGGACAGCCAGCAATCAGCCCCAGTACTTC. It is translated as CASSRTASNQPQYF.

At least ten counts were recorded for this clonotype. The chain combines TRBV7-9 with TRBJ1-2; 8 bases are a match to TRBD1. V lost 1 base and J lost 4; bases outside the gene matches: 5. There are 15 residues in the CDR3. The germline V gene has CDR1 SEHNR and CDR2 FQNEAQ (reference sequence). The CDR3 region has the DNA TGTGCCAGCAGCTTAGGGACAGGGCGCGCCTATGGCTACACCTTC. Protein product: CASSLGTGRAYGYTF.

This rearrangement joins TRBV12-3 or TRBV12-4 to TRBJ1-4; TRBD1 might be the D (6 bases). This CDR3 has 14 residues. Trimming took 5 bases from V and 6 from J, leaving 13 bases between them. In DNA, the CDR3 is TGTGCCAGCAGTGAAACAGGGAGAGATGAAAAACTGTTTTTT. Translating gives CASSETGRDEKLFF.

The chain carries TRBV7-9 and TRBJ1-1; a weak D match, TRBD1 (6 bases). The CDR3 is made up of 16 amino acids. Per germline, CDR1 SEHNR and CDR2 FQNEAQ (reference sequence). Trimming shortened V by 1 base and J by 8 bases, and 20 bases separated the two germline ends. CDR3 sequence reads: CASSLVRQGPLDEAFF. The DNA for the CDR3 is TGTGCCAGCAGCTTAGTCCGGCAGGGGCCCCTAGACGAAGCTTTCTTT.

This clonotype was observed a handful of times. J is TRBJ2-7 and V is TRBV5-1; maybe TRBD1 (5 bases). The CDR3 sequence is 16 residues long. Between the trimmed V and J ends, which lost 0 bases and 2 bases, there was a span of 15 bases. The germline gives CDR1 SGHRS, CDR2 YFSETQ. The CDR3 loop is CASSLATGARPYEQYF. The DNA for the CDR3 is TGCGCCAGCAGCTTGGCTACAGGCGCAAGACCCTACGAGCAGTACTTC.

This clonotype was found many times. The CDR3 here is CASSSLGQPQHF. CDR3 in DNA: TGTGCCAGCTCGAGCTTGGGACAGCCCCAGCATTTT. This rearrangement joins TRBV6-5 to TRBJ1-5; D is undetermined. The CDR3 runs to 12 residues. V gave up 8 bases and J gave up 7 bases, with 12 bases separating them. Germline CDR1 is MNHEY and CDR2 is SVGAGI.

This clonotype has just a few counts. The V call is TRBV12-3 or TRBV12-4, the J call TRBJ1-4, with 11 nucleotides matching TRBD1. V was pared by 7 bases and J by 0 bases, with 4 bases of the junction left unmatched. This CDR3 region has 16 residues. The chain's CDR3 is CASTTGQGATNEKLFF. The CDR3 DNA reads as TGTGCCAGCACTACGGGACAGGGGGCAACTAATGAAAAACTGTTTTTT.

The rearrangement joins TRBV7-2 to TRBJ2-7; the D gene is possibly TRBD1 (6 bases). Germline V gene data show CDR1 as SGHTA and CDR2 as FQGNSA. This CDR3 has 14 amino acids. Deletions cut 5 bases from V and 3 bases from J, with 14 bases between. This CDR3 is CASSQSRGHYEQYF. CDR3 DNA: TGTGCCAGCAGCCAGTCCCGGGGACACTACGAGCAGTACTTC.

The rearrangement joins TRBV15 to TRBJ1-1; possible D gene TRBD1, 5 bases. The V gene lost 3 bases and the J gene lost 1 base, with 15 bases spanning the gap. The CDR3 length is 16 residues. From germline, CDR1 is LNHNV and CDR2 YYDKDF (reference sequence). The CDR3 spells CATSSGIGTANTEAFF. The DNA of the CDR3 is TGTGCCACCAGCAGTGGAATCGGGACGGCGAACACTGAAGCTTTCTTT.

On this clonotype itself: A single base separates this from a much larger clone, so it may be a read error. This chain joins TRBV9 and TRBJ1-3, with 7 nucleotides matching TRBD1. The J segment lost 9 bases and the V segment lost 4 bases, leaving 13 bases of the junction unmatched. The CDR3 is 15 amino acids. CDR1 is SGDLS, CDR2 YYNGEE, per germline. The CDR3 coding sequence is TGTGCCAGCAGCTCCGCCGGGACAGTGTTTAGCACCATATATTTT. This sequence encodes CASSSAGTVFSTIYF.

This chain connects TRBV10-2 to TRBJ2-6; D gene ambiguous. Germline CDR1 is WSHSY and CDR2 is SAAADI. The CDR3 spans 15 residues. V lost 10 bases, J lost 4 bases, and 17 bases lay in between. Here the CDR3 reads CATGWGLSGANVLTF. For the CDR3, the DNA is TGCGCCACTGGGTGGGGTTTGAGCGGGGCCAACGTCCTGACTTTC.

V and J are TRBV15 and TRBJ1-1, with a tentative D call TRBD1 (6 bases). The germline CDR1 and CDR2 sequences are LNHNV and YYDKDF (reference sequence). V gave up 3 bases and J gave up 6 bases, with 14 bases separating them. The CDR3 is 14 amino acids. The CDR3 loop is CATSSSVGGPEAFF. CDR3 nucleotide sequence: TGTGCCACCAGCAGCTCCGTGGGGGGGCCTGAAGCTTTCTTT.

This clonotype was counted ten times or more. The CDR3 here is CASSQDRPTGEQYF. In DNA, the CDR3 is TGTGCCAGCAGCCAGGACAGGCCGACGGGGGAGCAGTACTTC. V and J are TRBV5-8 and TRBJ2-7; 7 bases align to TRBD1. The junction had 11 bases not matched to a gene; V was cut back by 4 bases and J by 7 bases. The germline V gene encodes CDR1 SGHTS and CDR2 YDEGEE. This CDR3 is built from 14 residues.

This clonotype was observed a few times. The rearrangement uses TRBV7-9 and TRBJ2-2, with TRBD2 matching 7 bases. With 3 bases clipped from V and 6 bases from J, the junction kept 7 bases outside the gene matches. Germline CDR1 and CDR2: SEHNR and FQNEAQ (reference sequence). This CDR3 is 15 amino acids long. Written as DNA, the CDR3 is TGTGCCAGCAGCTTCTCTAGCGGCCTGGCCGGGGAGCTGTTTTTT. This codes for CASSFSSGLAGELFF. Variable domain in full (rest from reference TRBV7-9 and TRBJ2-2): DTGVSQNPRHKITKRGQNVTFRCDPISEHNRLYWYRQTLGQGPEFLTYFQNEAQLEKSRLLSDRFSAERPKGSFSTLEIQRTEQGDSAMYLCASSFSSGLAGELFFGEGSRLTVL.

The table lists this clonotype with a few counts. J is TRBJ2-5 and V is TRBV5-1, with 10 bases that match TRBD2. Trimming cost V 7 bases and J 5 bases; bases outside gene matches: 11. The CDR3 contains 15 residues. From germline, CDR1 is SGHRS and CDR2 YFSETQ. The CDR3 is CASRERAGGEETQYF. CDR3 sequence (DNA): TGCGCCAGCCGTGAGCGAGCGGGAGGGGAGGAGACCCAGTACTTC.

At least ten counts were recorded for this clonotype. This sequence joins TRBV29-1 and TRBJ2-5; tentative D call: TRBD1 (6 bases). V lost 8 bases to trimming and J lost 4 bases, with 17 bases between them. The CDR3 has 13 residues. CDR1 and CDR2 from the germline V gene are SQVTM and ANQGSEA. This CDR3 is CSTPTGFGETQYF. CDR3 DNA sequence: TGCAGCACTCCTACAGGGTTTGGAGAGACCCAGTACTTC.

This chain links TRBV25-1 with TRBJ1-2; 11 bases fit TRBD1. This CDR3 region has 16 residues. V was pared by 7 bases and J by 2 bases, with 9 bases of the junction left unmatched. Germline CDR1 reads MGHDK; CDR2 reads SYGVNS. CDR3 in DNA: TGTGCCAGCACTTCTGCCGGGACAGGGGGGAACTATGGCTACACCTTC. This translates into CASTSAGTGGNYGYTF.